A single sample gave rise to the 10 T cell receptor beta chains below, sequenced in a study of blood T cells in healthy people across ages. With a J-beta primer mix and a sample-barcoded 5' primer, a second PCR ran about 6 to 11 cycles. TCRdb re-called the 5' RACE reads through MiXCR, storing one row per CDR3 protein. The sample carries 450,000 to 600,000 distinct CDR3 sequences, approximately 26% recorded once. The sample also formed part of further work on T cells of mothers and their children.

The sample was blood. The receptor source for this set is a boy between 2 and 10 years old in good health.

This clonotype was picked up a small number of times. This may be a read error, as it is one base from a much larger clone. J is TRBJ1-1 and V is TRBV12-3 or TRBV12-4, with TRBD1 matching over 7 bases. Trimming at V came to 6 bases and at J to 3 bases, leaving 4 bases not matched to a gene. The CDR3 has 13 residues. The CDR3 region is CASRPTGDTEAFF. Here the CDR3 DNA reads TGTGCCAGCAGACCCACAGGGGACACTGAAGCTTTCTTT.

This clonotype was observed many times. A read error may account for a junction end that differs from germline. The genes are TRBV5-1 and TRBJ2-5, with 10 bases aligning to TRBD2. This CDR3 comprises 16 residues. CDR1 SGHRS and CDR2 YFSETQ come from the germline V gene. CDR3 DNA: TGTGCCAGCAGCTTGGGCTCTAGCGGGGGCCAAGAGACCCAGTACTTC. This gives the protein CASSLGSSGGQETQYF. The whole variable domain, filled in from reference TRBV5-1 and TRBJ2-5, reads KAGVTQTPRYLIKTRGQQVTLSCSPISGHRSVSWYQQTPGQGLQFLFEYFSETQRNKGNFPGRFSGRQFSNSRSEMNVSTLELGDSALYLCASSLGSSGGQETQYFGPGTRLLVL.

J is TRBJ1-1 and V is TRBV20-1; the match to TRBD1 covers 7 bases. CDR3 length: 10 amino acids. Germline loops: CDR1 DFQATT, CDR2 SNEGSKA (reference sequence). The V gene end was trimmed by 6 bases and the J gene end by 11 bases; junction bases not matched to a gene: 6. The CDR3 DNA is TGCAGTGCGCGGGACAGTGTGGCTTTCTTT. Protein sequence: CSARDSVAFF.

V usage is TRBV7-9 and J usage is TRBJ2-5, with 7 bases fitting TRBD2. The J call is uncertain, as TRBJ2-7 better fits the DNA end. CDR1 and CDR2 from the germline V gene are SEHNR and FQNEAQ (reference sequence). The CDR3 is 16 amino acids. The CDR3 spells CASSPPASGELHEQYF. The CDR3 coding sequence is TGTGCCAGCAGCCCCCCCGCAAGCGGGGAGCTACACGAGCAGTACTTC.

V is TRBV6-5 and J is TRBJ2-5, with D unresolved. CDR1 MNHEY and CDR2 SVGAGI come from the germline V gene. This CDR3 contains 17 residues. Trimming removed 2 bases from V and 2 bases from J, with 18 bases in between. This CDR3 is CASSYGVKPSSQETQYF. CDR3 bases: TGTGCCAGCAGTTACGGAGTCAAACCCTCTTCACAAGAGACCCAGTACTTC.

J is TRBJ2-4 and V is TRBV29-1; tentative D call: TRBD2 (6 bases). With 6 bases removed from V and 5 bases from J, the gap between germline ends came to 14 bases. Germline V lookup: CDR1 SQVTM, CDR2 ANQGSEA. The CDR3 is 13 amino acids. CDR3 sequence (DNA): TGCAGCGTGAACACAGGAGGGCAAAACATTCAGTACTTC. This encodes CSVNTGGQNIQYF.

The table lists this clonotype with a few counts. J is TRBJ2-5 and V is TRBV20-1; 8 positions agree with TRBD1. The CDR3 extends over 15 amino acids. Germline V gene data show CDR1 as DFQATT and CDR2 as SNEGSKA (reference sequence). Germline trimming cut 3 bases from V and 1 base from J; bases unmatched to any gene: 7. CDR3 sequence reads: CSASWQGAAQETQYF. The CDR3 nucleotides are TGCAGTGCTAGCTGGCAGGGGGCGGCCCAAGAGACCCAGTACTTC.

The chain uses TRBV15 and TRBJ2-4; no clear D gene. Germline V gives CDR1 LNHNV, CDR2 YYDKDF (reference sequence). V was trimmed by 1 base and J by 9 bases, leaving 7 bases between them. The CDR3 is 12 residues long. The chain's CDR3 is CATSRVGVIQYF. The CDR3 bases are TGTGCCACCAGCAGAGTAGGTGTCATTCAGTACTTC.

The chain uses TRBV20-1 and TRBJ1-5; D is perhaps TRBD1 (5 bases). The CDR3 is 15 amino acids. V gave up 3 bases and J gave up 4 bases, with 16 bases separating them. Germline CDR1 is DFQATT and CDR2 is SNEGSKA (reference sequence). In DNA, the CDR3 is TGCAGTGCTAGTGTCCCGGGACCACGGAATCAGCCCCAGCATTTT. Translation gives CSASVPGPRNQPQHF.

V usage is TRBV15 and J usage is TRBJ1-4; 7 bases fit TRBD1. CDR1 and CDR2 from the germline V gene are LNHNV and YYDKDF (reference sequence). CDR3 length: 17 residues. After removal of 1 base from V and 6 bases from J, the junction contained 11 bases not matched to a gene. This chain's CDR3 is CATSRGRDPRGDEKLFF. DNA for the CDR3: TGTGCCACCAGCAGAGGAAGGGACCCCAGGGGGGATGAAAAACTGTTTTTT. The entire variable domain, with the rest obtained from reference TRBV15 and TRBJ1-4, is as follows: DAMVIQNPRYQVTQFGKPVTLSCSQTLNHNVMYWYQQKSSQAPKLLFHYYDKDFNNEADTPDNFQSRRPNTSFCFLDIRSPGLGDTAMYLCATSRGRDPRGDEKLFFGSGTQLSVL.